A selection of T cell receptor beta chains follows, all from one sample in a study of cytomegalovirus exposure and HLA in healthy donors. Libraries were prepared by immunoSEQ multiplex PCR; TCRdb keeps only in-frame clonotypes and omits some of them. This sample carries about 93,000 clones, about four fifths of them seen once, and the ten largest clones take approximately 3.9%. Material: PBMCs. Receptors were obtained from a man aged 50 or older in good health and CMV-seronegative. Both conserved end residues are part of each CDR3. A D gene is named only where the DNA matches it firmly. Some rows mark clone size as missing; the rest say once, few, many or name a class of expanded clone.

V	J	length	size	D	DNA	CDR3
TRBV9	TRBJ1-3	16	once	-	TGTGCCAGCAGCCCTAATCTCTTCGGCTCTGGAAACACCATATATTTT	CASSPNLFGSGNTIYF
TRBV28	TRBJ2-7	14	once	TRBD2	TGTGCCAGCAGTCTTAGCGGGGCCTCCTACGAGCAGTACTTC	CASSLSGASYEQYF
TRBV7-9	TRBJ1-4	14	-	TRBD1	TGTGCCAGCAGTTCCGGACAGGGGCGGGAAAAACTGTTTTTT	CASSSGQGREKLFF
TRBV27	TRBJ2-3	19	-	TRBD1	TGTGCCAGCAGTTTAAAGTTTAGTTTGTACAGGGGCTTCCCAGATACGCAGTATTTT	CASSLKFSLYRGFPDTQYF
TRBV29-1	TRBJ1-1	14	-	-	TGCAGCGTTCTCTCGGGCGACAGCCGGTCCCAAGCTTTCTTT	CSVLSGDSRSQAFF
TRBV9	TRBJ2-5	14	-	-	TGTGCCAGCAGCGTAGGTCCGTTTGAAGAGACCCAGTACTTC	CASSVGPFEETQYF
TRBV7-2	TRBJ1-5	15	-	TRBD1	TGTGCCAGCAGCTTAGGGGGGACAGGGTATCAGCCCCAGCATTTT	CASSLGGTGYQPQHF
TRBV10-1	TRBJ1-2	14	-	-	TGCGCCCGCCAGCACGTACAGACCTACTATGGCTACACCTTC	CARQHVQTYYGYTF
TRBV6-5	TRBJ1-4	15	-	-	TGTGCCAGCAGTTACTCGAAATCGGGGAAGGGCTTGCTGTTTTTT	CASSYSKSGKGLLFF
TRBV29-1	TRBJ1-2	14	-	-	TGCAGCGTTGACCCGACAGGAAATAACTATGGCTACACCTTC	CSVDPTGNNYGYTF
TRBV7-3	TRBJ2-3	14	-	TRBD2	TGTGCCAGCAGCCCGGGACTAGCGGGAGATACGCAGTATTTT	CASSPGLAGDTQYF
TRBV19	TRBJ1-1	14	-	TRBD1	TGTGCCAGTAGGTTGGGACAGACCAACACTGAAGCTTTCTTT	CASRLGQTNTEAFF
TRBV29-1	TRBJ2-3	15	-	TRBD2	TGCAGCGCTCCACCGACTAGCGCGTTCACAGATACGCAGTATTTT	CSAPPTSAFTDTQYF
TRBV10-2	TRBJ2-1	13	-	TRBD1	TGCGCCAGCTCCAGGGGGCAGTACAATGAGCAGTTCTTC	CASSRGQYNEQFF
TRBV7-3	TRBJ2-3	14	-	-	TGTGCCAGCAGCTTAGGGCGGGATAGCGATACGCAGTATTTT	CASSLGRDSDTQYF
TRBV6-5	TRBJ2-1	13	-	TRBD2	TGTGCCAGCCAGCGGGAGGGTCTTTCGGAGCAGTTCTTC	CASQREGLSEQFF
TRBV5-6	TRBJ2-5	14	-	-	TGTGCCAGCAGCCTAAGCAGGGCTAAAGAGACCCAGTACTTC	CASSLSRAKETQYF
TRBV28	TRBJ2-7	14	-	TRBD1	TGTGCCAGCAGTCCCGGGACAGGGTCCCACGAGCAGTACTTC	CASSPGTGSHEQYF
TRBV5-1	TRBJ2-5	13	-	-	TGCGCCAGCAGCTTGGTGCAGGGGGAGACCCAGTACTTC	CASSLVQGETQYF
TRBV9	TRBJ1-1	15	-	-	TGTGCCAGCAGTGAACAACAGGGTGCCAACACTGAAGCTTTCTTT	CASSEQQGANTEAFF
TRBV9	TRBJ2-7	16	-	-	TGTGCCAGCAGCTCCCATTCCGGGTCACCCGATTACGAGCAGTACTTC	CASSSHSGSPDYEQYF
TRBV11-2	TRBJ2-7	14	-	TRBD1	TGTGCCAGCAGCCGGGACAGACTGTCCTACGAGCAGTACTTC	CASSRDRLSYEQYF
TRBV11-3	TRBJ2-2	13	few	-	TGTGCCAGCAGCCCAGACTACACCGGGGAGCTGTTTTTT	CASSPDYTGELFF
TRBV19	TRBJ2-2	15	-	-	TGTGCCAGTACCAGGAGGTCCCTTTGGACCGGGGAGCTGTTTTTT	CASTRRSLWTGELFF
TRBV6-5	TRBJ2-3	15	-	TRBD1	TGTGCCAGCAGTCTCACAGGGGCCAACCAATTTACGCAGTATTTT	CASSLTGANQFTQYF
TRBV9	TRBJ2-5	15	-	-	TGTGCCAGCAGCGCGAGCCCCCAGGGGAAAGAGACCCAGTACTTC	CASSASPQGKETQYF
TRBV7-9	TRBJ1-1	13	few	TRBD1	TGTGCCAGCAGCTACGGACAGGGAACTGAAGCTTTCTTT	CASSYGQGTEAFF
TRBV11-1	TRBJ2-7	12	-	-	TGTGCCAGCAGCCCTCAACTCTACGAGCAGTACTTC	CASSPQLYEQYF
TRBV7-6	TRBJ2-7	18	-	TRBD1	TGTGCCAGCAGCTTGCGCACGGGACAGGGGGCGGTATCCTACGAGCAGTACTTC	CASSLRTGQGAVSYEQYF
TRBV7-8	TRBJ2-5	14	-	TRBD2	TGTGCCAGCAGCTCTACTAGCGCCGAAGAGACCCAGTACTTC	CASSSTSAEETQYF
TRBV25-1	TRBJ2-1	16	-	TRBD2	TGTGCCAGCAGTGACTTTTTAGCGGGAGCTTACAATGAGCAGTTCTTC	CASSDFLAGAYNEQFF
TRBV29-1	TRBJ2-5	12	-	-	TGCAGCGTTGGGAGGGAAGGGGAGACCCAGTACTTC	CSVGREGETQYF